The source of this TCR beta chain is a study of response to subunit inactivated influenza vaccine (dated 2018 in TCRdb). Some background on the complete study: To follow how T cells responded to a trivalent subunit inactivated influenza vaccine, the researchers relied on deep quantitative profiling of the T cell receptor repertoire. General study outcomes and caveats: According to the authors, only a limited number of new T cells may be recruited by each seasonal influenza vaccination.

Via the germline V gene (reference sequence), CDR1 is LNHDA and CDR2 SQIVND. The V and J ends are trimmed by 8 bases and 0 bases, leaving 14 bases between them. Taken from cysteine to phenylalanine, the CDR3 has 16 residues. Of the read, only the CDR3 DNA is kept; its 48 bases are in frame from base 1. This clonotype was counted only a few times. The clone's antigen remains unknown. No base-level quality is on record; no much larger clone is a single base apart. The method behind the library was RT-PCR. Sequencer: Illumina HiSeq 2500. TCRdb's own reprocessing of the public reads used fastp at Q25 and MiXCR and kept productive beta chains. CDR3 protein sequences are deduplicated, and each keeps its most common genes and DNA. In this sample the table shows approximately 680,000 distinct CDR3 sequences, 15% to 19% of which occur a single time. The top ten clonotypes cover 11% of the sample.

The sequence links TRBV19 to TRBJ2-6; no D segment can be confidently identified. The sequence was collected from a man aged 45-65 years who received an inactivated influenza vaccine. Donor details come from another sample of the same person, matched by shared clones. This sample comprised PBMCs from blood, obtained roughly 12 days after vaccination. The DNA reads as follows: TGTGCCAGTTCGGGCAGGTCATTCTCTGGGGCCAACGTCCTGACTTTC. Translated, it gives CASSGRSFSGANVLTF. Extended through the reference TRBV19 and TRBJ2-6 proteins, this CDR3 yields the full variable domain: DGGITQSPKYLFRKEGQNVTLSCEQNLNHDAMYWYRQDPGQGLRLIYYSQIVNDFQKGDIAEGYSVSREKKESFPLTVTSAQKNPTAFYLCASSGRSFSGANVLTFGAGSRLTVL.